One and the same sample provided the 5 T cell receptor beta chains below, sequenced in a study of T cells in Graves' hyperthyroidism and ophthalmopathy. RNA transcripts provided the source from which TCR beta CDR3 regions were amplified. TCR CDR3 underwent first-round RT-PCR with the HTBI primer set. TCRdb re-analysed the multiplex PCR reads in MiXCR, keeping a single row per CDR3 protein. The table includes around 580,000 distinct CDR3 sequences, around 42% detected once. Input material: peripheral blood or thyroid tissue (not recorded which). The receptors were gathered from a woman aged 18-35 years with Graves' hyperthyroidism.

This clonotype was found many times. CDR3 sequence: CASSLRGIYEQYF. The DNA for the CDR3 is TGTGCCAGTAGTCTACGCGGGATATACGAGCAGTACTTC. V is TRBV19 and J is TRBJ2-7; possible D gene TRBD2, 6 bases. Germline assignment: CDR1 LNHDA and CDR2 SQIVND (reference sequence). The CDR3 consists of 13 residues. V shed 5 bases and J shed 4 bases, with 12 bases lying between them.

In its sample, this clonotype was seen once. This chain joins TRBV15 and TRBJ1-5; the D is unclear. The V and J ends lost 4 bases and 7 bases respectively, with 8 bases between them. The CDR3 is 12 amino acids. Germline lookup yields CDR1 LNHNV and CDR2 YYDKDF (reference sequence). CDR3 loop: CATSTSGQPQHF. The CDR3 coding sequence is TGTGCCACCAGCACTTCGGGACAGCCCCAGCATTTT.

This clonotype showed up just a few times. The rearrangement uses TRBV2 and TRBJ1-2; 9 bases map to TRBD1. The CDR3 consists of 13 residues. Trimming removed 6 bases from V and 4 bases from J; junction bases left unmatched: 3. CDR1 SNHLY and CDR2 FYNNEI come from the germline V gene. The CDR3, as DNA: TGTGCCAGCAGGGGACAGGGAATCTATGGCTACACCTTC. Residues: CASRGQGIYGYTF.

This clonotype was seen ten or more times. This sequence joins TRBV15 and TRBJ1-1; 10 bases are shared with TRBD1. The junction had 8 bases not matched to a gene; V was cut back by 2 bases and J by 5 bases. The CDR3 consists of 16 residues. Germline CDR1 LNHNV, CDR2 YYDKDF (reference sequence). The CDR3 region is CATSRPTDRGLTEAFF. The CDR3 DNA sequence: TGTGCCACCAGCAGACCCACAGACAGGGGGCTGACTGAAGCTTTCTTT.

CDR3 nucleotide sequence: TGTGCCACCAGTGAGGGACATAACTACGAGCAGTACTTC. It is translated as CATSEGHNYEQYF. The chain links TRBV24-1 to TRBJ2-7; weak D call: TRBD1 (6 bases). The CDR3 runs to 13 residues. The V end was cut by 4 bases, the J end by 3 bases, with 9 bases between. Germline V lookup: CDR1 KGHDR, CDR2 SFDVKD.